This TCR beta chain emerged from a study of control samples from healthy donors and cancer patients. Assay: immunoSEQ multiplex PCR; the TCRdb copy retains only in-frame clones and omits some. The sample lists about 140,000 clones, 91% occurring once. This CDR3 comprises 12 residues. Per germline, CDR1 MNHNY and CDR2 SVGAGI (reference sequence). With V trimmed by 5 bases and J by 11 bases, 8 bases remained unmatched. Sequenced input: blood. V gene TRBV6-6 combines with J gene TRBJ1-1, with 7 bases fitting TRBD1. This TCR derives from a man aged 25-45 years in good health. The CDR3 protein is CASSTDRVGAFF. CDR3 nucleotides: TGTGCCAGCAGTACCGACAGGGTTGGTGCTTTCTTT.